These T cell receptor beta chains were read from a single sample in a study of shared clonotypes between healthy human individuals. Only in-frame clones appear in the TCRdb table, and some are missing; sequencing was by immunoSEQ multiplex PCR. The sample has 2,500,000 or so clones; 90% to 95% are singletons. The source material was naive CD4+ T cells from PBMCs. The receptors derive from a man between 18 and 29 years old in good health. Some clones in this sample may be carry-over from other donors' samples. Each CDR3 is given with its conserved first and last residue. Each record gives: V gene, clone size, D gene, J gene, CDR3 DNA, CDR3 protein. D genes are given only for firm matches. Clone size is given for some rows only: seen once, a few or many times, or a class if the clone is expanded.

V: TRBV6-1; size: -; D: -; J: TRBJ2-2; DNA: TGTGCCAGCAGTGAAATCCCTCGGAGCGGGGAGCTGTTTTTT; CDR3: CASSEIPRSGELFF
V: TRBV5-6; size: -; D: TRBD1; J: TRBJ2-7; DNA: TGTGCCAGCACTAGAGGGACAGCTAAGCACGAGCAGTACTTC; CDR3: CASTRGTAKHEQYF
V: TRBV11-2; size: -; D: -; J: TRBJ2-2; DNA: TGTGCCAGCAGCCCCGGACAGCCGAACACCGGGGAGCTGTTTTTT; CDR3: CASSPGQPNTGELFF
V: TRBV5-1; size: -; D: -; J: TRBJ2-3; DNA: TGCGCCAGCAGCCCGGTCGAGCGAGGGGGAGGAGATACGCAGTATTTT; CDR3: CASSPVERGGGDTQYF
V: TRBV11-3; size: -; D: -; J: TRBJ2-1; DNA: TGTGCCAGCAGCTTTGACAGCTTCTCCTACAATGAGCAGTTCTTC; CDR3: CASSFDSFSYNEQFF
V: TRBV19; size: -; D: -; J: TRBJ2-3; DNA: TGTGCCAGTAGCCACAGGGAGAATACGCAGTATTTT; CDR3: CASSHRENTQYF
V: TRBV7-2; size: -; D: -; J: TRBJ2-7; DNA: TGTGCCAGCAGCCACCCGCGGAGCCCACCCCCAGGGGAGCAGTACTTC; CDR3: CASSHPRSPPPGEQYF
V: TRBV13; size: -; D: -; J: TRBJ2-7; DNA: TGTGCCAGCAGCTCCCGCGACTACGAGCAGTACTTC; CDR3: CASSSRDYEQYF
V: TRBV28; size: once; D: TRBD1; J: TRBJ1-5; DNA: TGTGCCAGCAGTCTTCGACAGGGAAGCAATCAGCCCCAGCATTTT; CDR3: CASSLRQGSNQPQHF
V: TRBV5-4; size: -; D: -; J: TRBJ2-2; DNA: TGTGCCAGCAGCTTCGGATCCCCGAACACCGGGGAGCTGTTTTTT; CDR3: CASSFGSPNTGELFF
V: TRBV5-1; size: once; D: TRBD1; J: TRBJ2-5; DNA: TGCGCCAGCCGGCGGACAGGGGGGGAGACCCGGTACTTC; CDR3: CASRRTGGETRYF
V: TRBV4-2; size: -; D: -; J: TRBJ1-5; DNA: TGTGCCAGCAGCCCCTTCGGGAAGCCCCAGCATTTT; CDR3: CASSPFGKPQHF
V: TRBV2; size: -; D: TRBD2; J: TRBJ2-5; DNA: TGTGCCAGCAGTGAAGGGACTAGCGGGAGAAGTTTGCGGGAGACCCAGTACTTC; CDR3: CASSEGTSGRSLRETQYF
V: TRBV27; size: -; D: -; J: TRBJ1-1; DNA: TGTGCCAGCAGTTTAGGAACCTTGGTGGACACTGAAGCTTTCTTT; CDR3: CASSLGTLVDTEAFF
V: TRBV5-1; size: -; D: -; J: TRBJ2-7; DNA: TGCGCCAGCAGCTTGGCTGGGTACCGCGAGCAGTACTTC; CDR3: CASSLAGYREQYF
V: TRBV27; size: -; D: -; J: TRBJ1-1; DNA: TGTGCCAGCAGTTTGCCTAACCGCGGGAACACTGAAGCTTTCTTT; CDR3: CASSLPNRGNTEAFF
V: TRBV10-3; size: once; D: -; J: TRBJ1-2; DNA: TGTGCCATCAGACAGACAGGAGATGGCTACACCTTC; CDR3: CAIRQTGDGYTF
V: TRBV5-1; size: few; D: -; J: TRBJ1-2; DNA: TGCGCCAGCAGCTTCTCAGGAGGGGACTATGGCTACACCTTC; CDR3: CASSFSGGDYGYTF
V: TRBV7-4; size: once; D: -; J: TRBJ2-7; DNA: TGTGCCAGCAGCTTAGGGGGAGAAGGGGCCGGGTCCTACGAGCAGTACTTC; CDR3: CASSLGGEGAGSYEQYF
V: TRBV28; size: -; D: -; J: TRBJ1-1; DNA: TGTGCCAGCAGCCCAAAGTTCAGGGGACTTACTGAAGCTTTCTTT; CDR3: CASSPKFRGLTEAFF
V: TRBV2; size: -; D: -; J: TRBJ1-5; DNA: TGTGCCAGCAGCCAGGGTGCCCTAACCAATCAGCCCCAGCATTTT; CDR3: CASSQGALTNQPQHF
V: TRBV15; size: -; D: TRBD2; J: TRBJ2-7; DNA: TGTGCCACCAGCAAAGGACTAGGTCTTTCCTACGAGCAGTACTTC; CDR3: CATSKGLGLSYEQYF